These 3 T cell receptor beta chains came from one sample sequenced in a study of T cell changes during pregnancy in multiple sclerosis. The repertoire was sequenced with immunoSEQ multiplex PCR; TCRdb's copy has only in-frame clones and lacks some. The data hold about 50,000 clones, with approximately 91% observed a single time. Sequences were derived from CD8+ T cells from peripheral blood mononuclear cells, sampled after pregnancy. These receptors were collected from a female donor with multiple sclerosis, enrolled in a pregnancy study.

This chain links TRBV7-9 with TRBJ2-7; maybe TRBD1 (5 bases). The CDR3 has 14 amino acids. Germline lookup yields CDR1 SEHNR and CDR2 FQNEAQ (reference sequence). Trimming removed 5 bases from V and 2 bases from J, with 13 bases in between. CDR3 amino acids: CASSRDSRTYEQYF. In DNA, the CDR3 is TGTGCCAGCAGCCGAGACAGCCGGACCTACGAGCAGTACTTC.

The J gene is TRBJ1-1, the V gene TRBV13, with a weak D call TRBD1 (6 bases). The CDR3 runs 12 residues. Trimming left V 5 bases short and J 11 bases short, with 15 bases between. Germline CDR1 is PRHDT and CDR2 is FYEKMQ (reference sequence). This CDR3 reads CASSTSGVEAFF. CDR3 nucleotides: TGTGCCAGCAGCACCTCAGGGGTGGAGGCTTTCTTT.

The chain is built from TRBV10-2 and TRBJ2-7, with unresolved D. Between the trimmed V and J ends, which lost 9 bases and 7 bases, there was a span of 10 bases. Germline CDR1 WSHSY, CDR2 SAAADI. The CDR3 is made up of 10 amino acids. CDR3 loop: CARFETEQYF. The CDR3 DNA reads as TGCGCCAGGTTTGAGACAGAGCAGTACTTC.